This record concerns one TCR beta chain sequence. This specimen belongs to a study of blood T cell repertoires in COVID-19. Source study methods: Amplification from reference gene primers served as the basis for estimated nucleated cell counts. Generated by immunoSEQ multiplex PCR, the TCRdb table keeps only in-frame clones and is missing some. Clone size and V and J calls were adopted from that table, with D and trimming inferred from the DNA. Of about 14,000 clones detected, roughly 80% appear once; the ten largest clones hold 20% to 25%. Material for sequencing was peripheral blood. The receptor comes from a woman aged 55-70 years with acute or convalescent COVID-19.

The CDR3 DNA reads TGTGCCACCAGCAGAGAAACTGGGACGGACCAAAGGGGAGGGTCTTACGAGCAGTACTTC. Its translation: CATSRETGTDQRGGSYEQYF. The chain employs TRBV15 and TRBJ2-7; 7 nucleotides align to TRBD2. J was trimmed by 4 bases and V by 0 bases; bases with no gene match: 21. The CDR3 runs 20 residues. Per the germline V gene, CDR1 is LNHNV and CDR2 is YYDKDF (reference sequence).